This TCR beta chain appears in the sequencing data of a study of blood T cells in healthy people across ages. Study at large: Template switching captured about one barcoded beta molecule per two T cells. Findings of the study overall: Since the PBMCs were unsorted, naive and antigen-experienced cells could not be conclusively compared.

This clonotype came up a few times. The antigen is undetermined. Through a sample-barcoded 5' primer and a J-beta primer mix, a second PCR was run for roughly 7 to 11 cycles. TCRdb re-called the 5' RACE reads with MiXCR, one entry per CDR3 protein. The table shows 700,000 to 850,000 distinct CDR3 sequences, with roughly 50% occurring only once. Isolating PBMCs gave at least 6.5 million of these cells per sample. This receptor was identified in a man at least 80 years old in good health. The sample consisted of blood.

DNA of the CDR3: TGCAGCGCCCAAAGGGGGCGGGGAGTCTCCTACGAGCAGTACTTC. Protein sequence: CSAQRGRGVSYEQYF. The chain carries TRBV29-1 and TRBJ2-7, with a possible D match to TRBD1 (7 bases). V lost 7 bases and J lost 0, with 19 bases in between. This CDR3 has 15 residues. Germline V lookup: CDR1 SQVTM, CDR2 ANQGSEA.